This entry features one T cell receptor beta chain sequence. Its target is not known. TCR beta CDR3 sequences were amplified from RNA transcripts. The primer set for the first-round RT-PCR of the TCR CDR3 was HTBI. Each CDR3 protein gets one entry after TCRdb re-called the multiplex PCR reads with MiXCR. The data contain about 400,000 distinct CDR3 sequences, approximately 15% of them singletons. Any patient presenting with uncontrolled infection, other autoimmune disease, pregnancy or lactation was left out. The CDR3 contains 12 residues. Trimming shortened V by 10 bases and J by 8 bases, and 15 bases separated the two germline ends. Germline CDR1 and CDR2: SGHAT and FQNNGV. This sample was included in a study of T cells in Graves' hyperthyroidism and ophthalmopathy. Study outcomes and limitations: Ophthalmopathy stood apart from stable hyperthyroidism in a 13 V-J model.

Sequenced material: blood. The receptor was isolated from a young woman with Graves' hyperthyroidism that later progressed to Graves' ophthalmopathy. J is TRBJ2-4 and V is TRBV11-2; no clear D gene. CDR3 protein: CATGPSPYIQYF. The DNA of the CDR3 is TGTGCCACCGGACCATCCCCCTACATTCAGTACTTC.